Detailed here is one T cell receptor (beta chain). This specimen belongs to a study of T cells in Graves' hyperthyroidism and ophthalmopathy. The TCR beta CDR3 regions underwent amplification using RNA transcripts as the source. An initial round of RT-PCR targeting the TCR CDR3 relied on the HTBI primer set. TCRdb re-called the multiplex PCR reads through MiXCR, storing one row per CDR3 protein. The sample includes a few hundred thousand distinct CDR3 sequences, 46% of them seen just once. Thyroid ultrasound, orbital computed tomography, clinical symptoms, and serum thyroxine and TRAb underpinned diagnoses. CDR1 is SGDLS and CDR2 is YYNGEE in the germline V gene. The V and J ends lost 3 bases and 5 bases respectively, with 8 bases between them. The CDR3 is made up of 12 amino acids.

Sequenced material: peripheral blood or thyroid tissue (not recorded which). This receptor was identified in an adult woman with Graves' disease, either hyperthyroidism or ophthalmopathy (not recorded which). This chain links TRBV9 with TRBJ2-5; unclear D gene. The CDR3 sequence: CASSGSEETQYF. CDR3 bases: TGTGCCAGCAGCGGCTCGGAGGAGACCCAGTACTTC. The variable domain in full, completed from reference TRBV9 and TRBJ2-5, reads DSGVTQTPKHLITATGQRVTLRCSPRSGDLSVYWYQQSLDQGLQFLIQYYNGEERAKGNILERFSAQQFPDLHSELNLSSLELGDSALYFCASSGSEETQYFGPGTRLLVL.